Listed here are 27 T cell receptor beta chains from one sample, sequenced in a study of shared clonotypes between healthy human individuals. The table came from immunoSEQ multiplex PCR; TCRdb's copy has only in-frame clones and leaves some out. The data contain more than 2 million clones, 85% to 95% of them singletons. Sequenced: naive CD4+ T cells sorted from blood. Noted subset: CD45RA+ positively selected. All receptors derive from a man between 18 and 29 years old in good health.

On this clone: This sample includes further DNA sequences coding for the same CDR3. CDR3: CASSSNPGTDTQYF. Here the CDR3 DNA reads TGCGCCAGCAGCTCTAACCCCGGGACAGATACGCAGTATTTT. The chain uses TRBV5-1 and TRBJ2-3; no clear D gene. In germline, CDR1 is SGHRS, CDR2 YFSETQ. There are 14 residues in the CDR3. Trimming pared 3 bases from V and 3 bases from J, leaving 11 bases between.

The chain recombines TRBV27 with TRBJ1-6; the D is unclear. In germline, CDR1 is MNHEY, CDR2 SMNVEV (reference sequence). Trimming stripped 2 bases from V and 0 bases from J, with 8 bases between. The CDR3 totals 16 residues. The CDR3 is CASSLGQFSYNSPLHF. The CDR3 DNA follows: TGTGCCAGCAGTTTAGGGCAGTTCTCCTATAATTCACCCCTCCACTTT.

The J gene is TRBJ2-1, the V gene TRBV30; D is undetermined. The CDR3 sequence is 12 residues long. Trimming removed 4 bases at V and 5 bases at J, with 9 bases between. Germline CDR1 GTSNPN, CDR2 SVGIG (reference sequence). CDR3 DNA: TGTGCCTGGACCCCCTTGGACAATGAGCAGTTCTTC. As protein: CAWTPLDNEQFF.

This clone was counted a single time. The V and J genes are TRBV6-5 and TRBJ2-3; the D is unclear. The CDR3 runs 13 residues. Per germline, CDR1 MNHEY and CDR2 SVGAGI. Trimming removed 7 bases at V and 5 bases at J, with 13 bases between. CDR3 DNA: TGTGCCAGCACCAGAGCTTATGGAGATACGCAGTATTTT. Amino acid sequence: CASTRAYGDTQYF.

This chain uses TRBV27 with TRBJ1-2; 7 bases fit TRBD1. Trimming removed 6 bases from V and 8 bases from J; junction bases left unmatched: 9. CDR1 and CDR2 from the germline V gene are MNHEY and SMNVEV (reference sequence). There are 13 residues in the CDR3. CDR3 coding DNA: TGTGCCAGCAGAACAGGGGATGGTTGGGGCTACACCTTC. Encoded protein: CASRTGDGWGYTF.

The rearrangement uses TRBV2 and TRBJ2-2; 8 bases match TRBD2. Germline assignment: CDR1 SNHLY and CDR2 FYNNEI. With 6 bases clipped from V and 4 bases from J, the junction kept 10 bases outside the gene matches. This CDR3 comprises 16 residues. For the CDR3, the DNA is TGTGCCAGCAGAATTAGCGGGATCCAAGGCACCGGGGAGCTGTTTTTT. Translated: CASRISGIQGTGELFF.

The V gene is TRBV10-1, the J gene TRBJ2-7; D not resolved. The CDR3 contains 13 residues. The germline V and J ends were trimmed by 4 bases and 0 bases, with 7 bases remaining between them. Germline CDR1 is WNHNN and CDR2 is SYGVQD (reference sequence). The DNA for the CDR3 is TGCGCCAGCAGTGCGGACCTCTCCTACGAGCAGTACTTC. It yields the protein CASSADLSYEQYF.

The rearrangement links TRBV5-4 to TRBJ2-1; 9 bases line up with TRBD2. The length of the CDR3 is 15 residues. J gave up 7 bases and V 0 bases, and 5 bases lay outside the gene matches. Germline V gene lookup returns CDR1 SGHNT and CDR2 YYREEE (reference sequence). CDR3 amino acids: CASSLDGTSLNEQFF. In DNA, the CDR3 is TGTGCCAGCAGCTTGGACGGGACTAGCCTGAATGAGCAGTTCTTC.

The chain links TRBV5-1 to TRBJ2-3; the match to TRBD1 covers 10 bases. Germline trimming cut 2 bases from V and 4 bases from J; bases unmatched to any gene: 10. The CDR3 contains 17 residues. Germline assignment: CDR1 SGHRS and CDR2 YFSETQ. The CDR3 bases are TGCGCCAGCAGCTTTGGCCGGGCCGGGACAGGGGCAGATACGCAGTATTTT. Translated: CASSFGRAGTGADTQYF.

The rearrangement joins TRBV5-1 to TRBJ2-1, with D possibly being TRBD2 (6 bases). The CDR3 runs to 13 residues. Germline loops: CDR1 SGHRS, CDR2 YFSETQ. Trimming pared 6 bases from V and 7 bases from J, leaving 14 bases between. The CDR3 here is CASKRGGKNEQFF. The CDR3 region has the DNA TGCGCCAGCAAGAGAGGCGGGAAGAATGAGCAGTTCTTC.

The chain joins TRBV4-3 to TRBJ2-5; 10 bases match TRBD2. The CDR3 is 17 amino acids. CDR1 is LGHNA and CDR2 is YSLEER in the germline V gene. V shed 0 bases, J shed 4 bases, and the junction held 8 bases outside the gene matches. The CDR3 here is CASSQEPSGSSRETQYF. CDR3 bases: TGCGCCAGCAGCCAAGAACCTAGCGGGAGTTCCCGAGAGACCCAGTACTTC.

V and J are TRBV5-6 and TRBJ2-7; no definite D call. CDR3 length: 14 amino acids. Trimming pared 5 bases from V and 0 bases from J, leaving 12 bases between. Germline-derived CDR1 and CDR2 are SGHDT and YYEEEE. The CDR3 here is CASRYWAVSYEQYF. In nucleotides, the CDR3 is TGTGCCAGCAGGTACTGGGCAGTCTCCTACGAGCAGTACTTC. Looking up the rest from reference TRBV5-6 and TRBJ2-7 gives the full variable domain: DAGVTQSPTHLIKTRGQQVTLRCSPKSGHDTVSWYQQALGQGPQFIFQYYEEEERQRGNFPDRFSGHQFPNYSSELNVNALLLGDSALYLCASRYWAVSYEQYFGPGTRLTVT.

The chain couples TRBV23-1 to TRBJ1-5; D is ambiguous. TRBV23-1 is an ORF; its function is uncertain. The V and J ends lost 2 bases and 2 bases respectively, with 13 bases between them. The CDR3 has 16 amino acids. Written as DNA, the CDR3 is TGCGCCAGCAGTCAACTTCTGAGGCGGGGCAATCAGCCCCAGCATTTT. The encoded protein is CASSQLLRRGNQPQHF.

The rearrangement joins TRBV6-4 to TRBJ2-3; D is unresolved. The germline V gene has CDR1 MRHNA and CDR2 SNTAGT. The CDR3 is made up of 13 amino acids. V lost 5 bases and J 2 bases, leaving 8 bases between the germline ends. CDR3 coding DNA: TGTGCCAGCAGTTTAACCCCCACAGATACGCAGTATTTT. Translating gives CASSLTPTDTQYF.

This chain links TRBV19 with TRBJ2-7; 9 bases line up with TRBD2. This CDR3 comprises 14 residues. With 4 bases clipped from V and 1 base from J, the junction kept 2 bases outside the gene matches. Germline CDR1 and CDR2: LNHDA and SQIVND (reference sequence). CDR3 sequence reads: CASSRTSASYEQYF. CDR3 in DNA: TGTGCCAGTAGTAGGACTAGCGCATCCTACGAGCAGTACTTC.

The chain recombines TRBV30 with TRBJ2-7, with D possibly being TRBD1 (5 bases). CDR1 and CDR2 (germline): GTSNPN, SVGIG (reference sequence). CDR3 length: 13 residues. V was pared by 0 bases and J by 3 bases, with 9 bases between. CDR3 region: CAWSVQGGYEQYF. The CDR3 DNA follows: TGTGCCTGGAGTGTCCAGGGCGGCTACGAGCAGTACTTC.

The genes are TRBV5-1 and TRBJ2-3; D possibly corresponds to TRBD1 (5 bases). The CDR3 is made up of 16 amino acids. V was cut by 7 bases and J by 1 base, with 19 bases left in between. The germline V gene encodes CDR1 SGHRS and CDR2 YFSETQ. The CDR3 is CASAYSTARGTDTQYF. CDR3 coding DNA: TGCGCCAGCGCCTATTCGACAGCTCGGGGCACAGATACGCAGTATTTT. Full variable domain (missing parts from reference TRBV5-1 and TRBJ2-3): KAGVTQTPRYLIKTRGQQVTLSCSPISGHRSVSWYQQTPGQGLQFLFEYFSETQRNKGNFPGRFSGRQFSNSRSEMNVSTLELGDSALYLCASAYSTARGTDTQYFGPGTRLTVL.

V is TRBV7-8 and J is TRBJ1-5, with D maybe TRBD1 (6 bases). Deletions cut 5 bases from V and 7 bases from J, with 15 bases between. CDR3 size: 14 residues. Per germline, CDR1 SGHVS and CDR2 FQNEAQ. The CDR3 loop is CASSLSQGRQPQHF. DNA for the CDR3: TGTGCCAGCAGCCTTTCACAGGGTAGACAGCCCCAGCATTTT.

This sequence joins TRBV28 and TRBJ1-5; TRBD1 matches 7 bases. In germline, CDR1 is MDHEN, CDR2 SYDVKM. The length of the CDR3 is 15 residues. Trimming at V came to 1 base and at J to 7 bases, leaving 7 bases not matched to a gene. In nucleotides, the CDR3 is TGTGCCAGCAGTTTATTACAGGGGAACCAGCAGCCCCAGCATTTT. Translating it yields CASSLLQGNQQPQHF.

The J gene is TRBJ2-7, the V gene TRBV6-5; D is uncertain. The CDR3 loop spans 14 amino acids. Germline CDR1 MNHEY, CDR2 SVGAGI. V was pared by 8 bases and J by 0 bases, with 14 bases between. The CDR3 region has the DNA TGTGCCAGCTCGTTCTCCGGACCCTCCTACGAGCAGTACTTC. Translation gives CASSFSGPSYEQYF.

The gene calls are TRBV7-9 and TRBJ1-2; 7 bases map to TRBD1. The CDR3 extends over 16 amino acids. Germline V gene lookup returns CDR1 SEHNR and CDR2 FQNEAQ (reference sequence). Trimming cost V 4 bases and J 5 bases; bases outside gene matches: 13. The CDR3 here is CASSSDGSQGVYGYTF. The DNA of the CDR3 is TGTGCCAGCAGCTCCGATGGGTCGCAGGGGGTGTATGGCTACACCTTC.

Concerning this clone: Other nucleotide sequences from this sample produce the same CDR3. The chain couples TRBV27 to TRBJ1-2; D not certain. Germline lookup yields CDR1 MNHEY and CDR2 SMNVEV (reference sequence). The V and J ends lost 0 bases and 4 bases respectively, with 9 bases between them. CDR3 size: 14 residues. CDR3 amino acids: CASSLSRGPYGYTF. The CDR3, as DNA: TGTGCCAGCAGTTTATCCCGAGGGCCCTATGGCTACACCTTC.

The CDR3 nucleotides read TGTGCCAGCAGTTTATATAGTTTCGGAGACAGGGCGGAAGAAAAACTGTTTTTT. This codes for CASSLYSFGDRAEEKLFF. This chain joins TRBV28 and TRBJ1-4, with 7 bases aligning to TRBD1. CDR1 is MDHEN, CDR2 SYDVKM, per germline. The CDR3 covers 18 residues. Germline trimming cut 1 base from V and 8 bases from J; bases unmatched to any gene: 16.

With respect to this clone: Other DNA sequences in the sample encode the same CDR3. The J gene is TRBJ2-7, the V gene TRBV5-6; D is possibly TRBD1 (5 bases). Germline V gene sequence: CDR1 SGHDT, CDR2 YYEEEE. V was pared by 5 bases and J by 5 bases, with 11 bases between. This CDR3 is 12 amino acids long. CDR3 loop: CASSLRGHEQYF. CDR3 sequence (DNA): TGTGCCAGCAGTTTAAGGGGCCACGAGCAGTACTTC. The variable domain in full, completed from reference TRBV5-6 and TRBJ2-7, reads DAGVTQSPTHLIKTRGQQVTLRCSPKSGHDTVSWYQQALGQGPQFIFQYYEEEERQRGNFPDRFSGHQFPNYSSELNVNALLLGDSALYLCASSLRGHEQYFGPGTRLTVT.

J is TRBJ2-1 and V is TRBV19; D not certain. The CDR3 has 15 residues. V lost 6 bases and J lost 0, with 12 bases in between. The germline CDR1 and CDR2 sequences are LNHDA and SQIVND (reference sequence). CDR3 region: CASSLPFSSYNEQFF. The CDR3 DNA reads TGTGCCAGTAGCCTCCCCTTTAGCTCCTACAATGAGCAGTTCTTC. Variable domain in full (rest from reference TRBV19 and TRBJ2-1): DGGITQSPKYLFRKEGQNVTLSCEQNLNHDAMYWYRQDPGQGLRLIYYSQIVNDFQKGDIAEGYSVSREKKESFPLTVTSAQKNPTAFYLCASSLPFSSYNEQFFGPGTRLTVL.

The chain is built from TRBV7-6 and TRBJ2-7; 11 nucleotides agree with TRBD2. The CDR3 has 19 amino acids. V dropped 1 base and J dropped 0; count of bases not matched to a gene: 11. The germline CDR1 and CDR2 sequences are SGHVS and FNYEAQ. In nucleotides, the CDR3 is TGTGCCAGCAGCTTAGTGCCGGGGGGACTAGCGGATAGCTCCTACGAGCAGTACTTC. Residues: CASSLVPGGLADSSYEQYF.

The chain carries TRBV7-9 and TRBJ2-2; 7 bases map to TRBD2. The trim removed 5 bases at V and 4 bases at J, leaving 16 bases unmatched. The CDR3 has 18 amino acids. Germline values: CDR1 SEHNR, CDR2 FQNEAQ (reference sequence). This CDR3 is CASSPLSGGRRSTGELFF. The CDR3 nucleotides read TGTGCCAGCAGCCCGTTATCGGGCGGGAGACGATCCACCGGGGAGCTGTTTTTT.